This is a list of T cell receptor beta chains from one sample in a study of cytomegalovirus exposure and HLA in healthy donors. TCRdb's table, derived via immunoSEQ multiplex PCR, lists solely in-frame clones and lacks some. The sample has around 190,000 clones, about 81% seen once. The sample was PBMCs. Receptor source: a man younger than 30 in good health and CMV-seronegative. Both conserved end residues are part of each CDR3. Each record gives: V gene, clone size, D gene, J gene, CDR3 DNA, CDR3 protein. A D gene is named only where the DNA matches it firmly. Clone size is shown for a subset of rows, as once, few, many or a class of expanded clone.

v_gene: TRBV28
abundance: NA
d_gene: NA
j_gene: TRBJ1-1
CDR3nt: TGTGCCAGCAGTTTCCGGACAGTCCCCCGGACTGAAGCTTTCTTT
CDR3aa: CASSFRTVPRTEAFF

v_gene: TRBV5-6
abundance: NA
d_gene: TRBD1
j_gene: TRBJ2-5
CDR3nt: TGTGCCAGCAGCTCCACCACAGGGGGAGAGACCCAGTACTTC
CDR3aa: CASSSTTGGETQYF

v_gene: TRBV9
abundance: NA
d_gene: TRBD1
j_gene: TRBJ1-1
CDR3nt: TGTGCCAGCAGCGTAGGCCCATCCCGGGGGACAGGGGACACTGAAGCTTTCTTT
CDR3aa: CASSVGPSRGTGDTEAFF

v_gene: TRBV7-9
abundance: NA
d_gene: NA
j_gene: TRBJ2-7
CDR3nt: TGTGCCAGCAGCCATAAGGGACTTCCCGGCTCCTACGAGCAGTACTTC
CDR3aa: CASSHKGLPGSYEQYF

v_gene: TRBV11-2
abundance: NA
d_gene: TRBD1
j_gene: TRBJ1-1
CDR3nt: TGTGCCAGCAGCGGGTGGGACAGGGGAGGAATTGGTGAAGCTTTCTTT
CDR3aa: CASSGWDRGGIGEAFF

v_gene: TRBV4-1
abundance: NA
d_gene: NA
j_gene: TRBJ2-7
CDR3nt: TGCGCCAGCAGCCTAACTCTGAAAAAAAACTACGAGCAGTACTTC
CDR3aa: CASSLTLKKNYEQYF

v_gene: TRBV7-2
abundance: NA
d_gene: NA
j_gene: TRBJ1-5
CDR3nt: TGTGCCAGCAGCTTACTCGGTCAGCCCCAGCATTTT
CDR3aa: CASSLLGQPQHF

v_gene: TRBV30
abundance: NA
d_gene: NA
j_gene: TRBJ1-3
CDR3nt: TGTGCCTGGACCCAGGGTTTCTCTGGAAACACCATATATTTT
CDR3aa: CAWTQGFSGNTIYF

v_gene: TRBV23-1
abundance: NA
d_gene: NA
j_gene: TRBJ1-1
CDR3nt: TGCGCCAGTGGGGGGTCGCGAGTGATGGCTGAAGCTTTCTTT
CDR3aa: CASGGSRVMAEAFF

v_gene: TRBV6-9
abundance: NA
d_gene: TRBD1
j_gene: TRBJ2-5
CDR3nt: TGTGCCAGCAGGACACGCGACAGGGGGCTAGTGGAGACCCAGTACTTC
CDR3aa: CASRTRDRGLVETQYF

v_gene: TRBV11-3
abundance: NA
d_gene: NA
j_gene: TRBJ2-3
CDR3nt: TGTGCCAGCAGCGCGGTGGGAGATACGCAGTATTTT
CDR3aa: CASSAVGDTQYF

v_gene: TRBV11-3
abundance: NA
d_gene: TRBD2
j_gene: TRBJ2-1
CDR3nt: TGTGCCAGCAGCCCTTCCGGGACTAGCGGGGGGGCCGTGGGATATGAGCAGTTCTTC
CDR3aa: CASSPSGTSGGAVGYEQFF

v_gene: TRBV4-1
abundance: NA
d_gene: TRBD1
j_gene: TRBJ2-7
CDR3nt: TGCGCCAGCAGCCAAGAACGAAAACAGGGGCCGGTCCTGGCCGCCAGCTCCTACGAGCAGTACTTC
CDR3aa: CASSQERKQGPVLAASSYEQYF

v_gene: TRBV10-3
abundance: NA
d_gene: TRBD2
j_gene: TRBJ2-7
CDR3nt: TGTGCCATCAGTGAGTCTGGACTAGCGGTCAAGGGGGAGCAGTACTTC
CDR3aa: CAISESGLAVKGEQYF

v_gene: TRBV19
abundance: NA
d_gene: TRBD1
j_gene: TRBJ2-7
CDR3nt: TGTGCCAGTAGTATAGGACAGGGCTACGAGCAGTACTTC
CDR3aa: CASSIGQGYEQYF

v_gene: TRBV5-1
abundance: NA
d_gene: TRBD1
j_gene: TRBJ2-7
CDR3nt: TGCGCCAGCAGCCATGGGACAGACTACGAGCAGTACTTC
CDR3aa: CASSHGTDYEQYF

v_gene: TRBV15
abundance: NA
d_gene: NA
j_gene: TRBJ2-3
CDR3nt: TGTGCCACCAGCAGCCAGGACACAGATACGCAGTATTTT
CDR3aa: CATSSQDTDTQYF

v_gene: TRBV2
abundance: NA
d_gene: NA
j_gene: TRBJ1-5
CDR3nt: TGTGCCAGCAGTGAGGGGAGGGTAAGACAGCCCCAGCATTTT
CDR3aa: CASSEGRVRQPQHF

v_gene: TRBV7-8
abundance: once
d_gene: TRBD2
j_gene: TRBJ2-1
CDR3nt: TGTGCCAGCAGCTCATTAGCGGGGTCCTACAATGAGCAGTTCTTC
CDR3aa: CASSSLAGSYNEQFF

v_gene: TRBV18
abundance: NA
d_gene: NA
j_gene: TRBJ1-3
CDR3nt: TGTGCCAGCTCACCACCCAGGGAAGGACCCTTTACAGGAAACACCATATATTTT
CDR3aa: CASSPPREGPFTGNTIYF

v_gene: TRBV5-6
abundance: NA
d_gene: TRBD1
j_gene: TRBJ2-7
CDR3nt: TGTGCCAGCAGCTTTTTGGTGACAGGGGCCTACGAGCAGTACTTC
CDR3aa: CASSFLVTGAYEQYF

v_gene: TRBV7-2
abundance: NA
d_gene: TRBD1
j_gene: TRBJ1-5
CDR3nt: TGTGCCAGCAGCTTAGACAGGGGAGGATATCAGCCCCAGCATTTT
CDR3aa: CASSLDRGGYQPQHF

v_gene: TRBV28
abundance: NA
d_gene: NA
j_gene: TRBJ1-5
CDR3nt: TGTGCCAGCACCTCGCTCGGGGGATACAATCAGCCCCAGCATTTT
CDR3aa: CASTSLGGYNQPQHF

v_gene: TRBV9
abundance: few
d_gene: NA
j_gene: TRBJ1-6
CDR3nt: TGTGCCAGCAGCGTACTAGAGTACAATTCACCCCTCCACTTT
CDR3aa: CASSVLEYNSPLHF

v_gene: TRBV4-3
abundance: NA
d_gene: TRBD2
j_gene: TRBJ2-1
CDR3nt: TGCGCCAGCAGCCTTAGAGCTATACTAGCGGGAGTAGACAATGAGCAGTTCTTC
CDR3aa: CASSLRAILAGVDNEQFF

v_gene: TRBV12-5
abundance: NA
d_gene: NA
j_gene: TRBJ1-2
CDR3nt: TGTGCTAGTGGTTTGGTCGTGGGGCCCTTCTATGGCTACACCTTC
CDR3aa: CASGLVVGPFYGYTF

v_gene: TRBV9
abundance: NA
d_gene: TRBD2
j_gene: TRBJ2-5
CDR3nt: TGTGCCAGCAGCGTATCGGGAGGGTATGAGACCCAGTACTTC
CDR3aa: CASSVSGGYETQYF

v_gene: TRBV6-1
abundance: NA
d_gene: TRBD2
j_gene: TRBJ2-7
CDR3nt: TGTGCCAGCAGTTTTAGCGGGAGTCCCTACGAGCAGTACTTC
CDR3aa: CASSFSGSPYEQYF

v_gene: TRBV7-9
abundance: few
d_gene: NA
j_gene: TRBJ1-2
CDR3nt: TGTGCCAGCAGCTTAGTGGGAGCCAGCTACACCTTC
CDR3aa: CASSLVGASYTF

v_gene: TRBV9
abundance: NA
d_gene: NA
j_gene: TRBJ1-2
CDR3nt: TGTGCCAGCAGCGTAGGGGCAGCCATTGGCCCCCTCTATGGCTACACCTTC
CDR3aa: CASSVGAAIGPLYGYTF

v_gene: TRBV4-2
abundance: NA
d_gene: TRBD2
j_gene: TRBJ2-7
CDR3nt: TGTGCCAGCAGCCAGGACCCTAGCGGGCCCTCCTACGAGCAGTACTTC
CDR3aa: CASSQDPSGPSYEQYF

v_gene: TRBV28
abundance: NA
d_gene: TRBD2
j_gene: TRBJ2-1
CDR3nt: TGTGCCAGCAGGGAATTAGCGGGAGGAGGAGAGGGTGAGCAGTTCTTC
CDR3aa: CASRELAGGGEGEQFF

v_gene: TRBV13
abundance: NA
d_gene: NA
j_gene: TRBJ2-3
CDR3nt: TGTGCCAGCAGCCATACAGATACGCAGTATTTT
CDR3aa: CASSHTDTQYF